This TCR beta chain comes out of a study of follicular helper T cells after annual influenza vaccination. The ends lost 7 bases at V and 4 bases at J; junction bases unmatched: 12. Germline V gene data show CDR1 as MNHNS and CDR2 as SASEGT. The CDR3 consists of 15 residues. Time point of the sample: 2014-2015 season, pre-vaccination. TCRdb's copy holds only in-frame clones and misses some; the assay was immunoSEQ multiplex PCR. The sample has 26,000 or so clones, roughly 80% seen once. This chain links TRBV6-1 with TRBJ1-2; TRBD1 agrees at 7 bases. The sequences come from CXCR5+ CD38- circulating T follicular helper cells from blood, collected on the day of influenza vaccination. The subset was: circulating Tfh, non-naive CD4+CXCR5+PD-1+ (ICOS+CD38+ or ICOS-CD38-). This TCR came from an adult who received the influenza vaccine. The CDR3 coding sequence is TGTGCCAGCAACCTAAGGACAGGAGAACTCTATGGCTACACCTTC. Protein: CASNLRTGELYGYTF.